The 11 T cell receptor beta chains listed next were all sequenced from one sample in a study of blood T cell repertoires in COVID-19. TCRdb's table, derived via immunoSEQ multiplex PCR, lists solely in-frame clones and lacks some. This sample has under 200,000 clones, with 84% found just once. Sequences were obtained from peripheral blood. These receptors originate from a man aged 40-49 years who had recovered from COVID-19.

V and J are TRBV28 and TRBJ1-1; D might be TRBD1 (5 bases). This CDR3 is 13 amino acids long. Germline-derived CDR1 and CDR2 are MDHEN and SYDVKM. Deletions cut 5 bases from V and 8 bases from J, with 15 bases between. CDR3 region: CASSANHRWEAFF. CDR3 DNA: TGTGCCAGCAGTGCGAATCACAGGTGGGAAGCTTTCTTT.

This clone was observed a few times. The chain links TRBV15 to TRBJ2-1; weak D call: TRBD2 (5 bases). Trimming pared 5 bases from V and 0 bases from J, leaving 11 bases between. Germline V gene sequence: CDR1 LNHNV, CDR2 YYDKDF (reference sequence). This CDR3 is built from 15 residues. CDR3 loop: CATSGQRFSYNEQFF. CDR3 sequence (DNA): TGTGCCACCAGCGGCCAGCGGTTCTCCTACAATGAGCAGTTCTTC. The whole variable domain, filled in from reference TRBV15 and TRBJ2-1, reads DAMVIQNPRYQVTQFGKPVTLSCSQTLNHNVMYWYQQKSSQAPKLLFHYYDKDFNNEADTPDNFQSRRPNTSFCFLDIRSPGLGDTAMYLCATSGQRFSYNEQFFGPGTRLTVL.

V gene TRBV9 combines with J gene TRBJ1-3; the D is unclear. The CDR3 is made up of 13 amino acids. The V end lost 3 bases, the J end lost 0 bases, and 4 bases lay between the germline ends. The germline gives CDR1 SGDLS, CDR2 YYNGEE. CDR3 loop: CASSANSGNTIYF. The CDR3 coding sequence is TGTGCCAGCAGCGCCAACTCTGGAAACACCATATATTTT. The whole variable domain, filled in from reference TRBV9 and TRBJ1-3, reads DSGVTQTPKHLITATGQRVTLRCSPRSGDLSVYWYQQSLDQGLQFLIQYYNGEERAKGNILERFSAQQFPDLHSELNLSSLELGDSALYFCASSANSGNTIYFGEGSWLTVV.

The CDR3 region has the DNA TGCGCCAGCAGCCAAGATCCCCAGATCACTGAAGCTTTCTTT. Its translation: CASSQDPQITEAFF. The rearrangement uses TRBV4-3 and TRBJ1-1; D remains ambiguous. V shed 0 bases and J shed 4 bases, with 9 bases lying between them. The CDR3 spans 14 residues. In germline, CDR1 is LGHNA, CDR2 YSLEER.

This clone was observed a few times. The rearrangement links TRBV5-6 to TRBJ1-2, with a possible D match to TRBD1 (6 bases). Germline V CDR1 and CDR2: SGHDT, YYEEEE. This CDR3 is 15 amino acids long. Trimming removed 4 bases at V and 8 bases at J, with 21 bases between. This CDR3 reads CASSATDRVFPGYTF. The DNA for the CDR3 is TGTGCCAGCAGCGCAACGGACAGAGTCTTTCCCGGCTACACCTTC.

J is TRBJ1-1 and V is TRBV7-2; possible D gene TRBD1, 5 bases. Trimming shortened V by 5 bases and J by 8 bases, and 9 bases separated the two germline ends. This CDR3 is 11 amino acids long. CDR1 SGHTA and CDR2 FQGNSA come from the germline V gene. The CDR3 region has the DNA TGTGCCAGCAGCCCACGGACAGAAGCTTTCTTT. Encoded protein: CASSPRTEAFF.

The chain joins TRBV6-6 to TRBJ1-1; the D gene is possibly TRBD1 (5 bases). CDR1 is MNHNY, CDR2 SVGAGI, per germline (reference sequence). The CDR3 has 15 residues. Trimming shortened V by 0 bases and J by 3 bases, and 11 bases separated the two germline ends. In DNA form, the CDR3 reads TGTGCCAGCAGTTACTCGAAGGAAGGGGACACTGAAGCTTTCTTT. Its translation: CASSYSKEGDTEAFF.

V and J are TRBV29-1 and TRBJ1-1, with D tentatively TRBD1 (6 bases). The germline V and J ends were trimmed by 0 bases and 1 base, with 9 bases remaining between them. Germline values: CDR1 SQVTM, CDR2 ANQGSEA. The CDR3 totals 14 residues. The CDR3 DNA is TGCAGCGTTGAAGAGGACAGTTCGAACACTGAAGCTTTCTTT. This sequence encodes CSVEEDSSNTEAFF.

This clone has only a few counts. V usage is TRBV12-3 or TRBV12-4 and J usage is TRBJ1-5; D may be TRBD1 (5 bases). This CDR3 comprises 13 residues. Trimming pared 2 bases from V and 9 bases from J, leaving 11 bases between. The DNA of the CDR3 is TGTGCCAGCAGTTTATCAGGGATACCGCCCCAGCATTTT. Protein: CASSLSGIPPQHF.

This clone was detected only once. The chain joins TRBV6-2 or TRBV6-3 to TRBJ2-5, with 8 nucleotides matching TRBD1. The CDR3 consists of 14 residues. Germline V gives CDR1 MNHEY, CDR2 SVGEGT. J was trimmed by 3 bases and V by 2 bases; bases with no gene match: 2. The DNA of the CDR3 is TGTGCCAGCAGTTACCCGACAGGGGAAGAGACCCAGTACTTC. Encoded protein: CASSYPTGEETQYF.

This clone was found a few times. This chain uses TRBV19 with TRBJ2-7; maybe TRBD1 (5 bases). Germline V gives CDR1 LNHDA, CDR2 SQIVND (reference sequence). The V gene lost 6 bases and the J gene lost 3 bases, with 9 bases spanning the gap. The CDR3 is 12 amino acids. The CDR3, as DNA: TGTGCCAGTAGCGACAGCCGCTACGAGCAGTACTTC. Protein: CASSDSRYEQYF.